The sequence of this T cell receptor beta chain was determined in a study of molecular identifiers for immune sequencing clone quantification. CDR1 is DFQATT and CDR2 is SNEGSKA in the germline V gene (reference sequence). The J segment lost 5 bases and the V segment lost 5 bases, leaving 3 bases of the junction unmatched. CDR3 length: 12 residues. The use of previously described methods and listed TCR primers produced the bulk TCR libraries. TCRdb called the PCR reads again in MiXCR, with one record for every CDR3 protein. The sample contains over 50,000 distinct CDR3 sequences, approximately 40% of which appear only once. Findings and limits, study-wide: Whereas clones above 20 RNA copies held under 1% of naive-cell molecules, they held over 97% of effector molecules. Even with 990,000 or so naive cells present, spiked Jurkat TCR RNA from one cell was reportedly detectable.

Naive CD8 T cells were sorted, and the gate applied was CD8+CD4-CCR7+CD45RA+. For this clonotype: Its target is not known.

The receptor was derived from a human donor in good health. Some libraries in this study had Jurkat cell RNA spiked in. The rearrangement joins TRBV20-1 to TRBJ2-7, with 10 bases that match TRBD1. Sequenced sample: naive CD8+ T cells from blood, with Jurkat cell RNA spiked in. Noted subset: FACS-sorted CD8+CD4-CCR7+CD45RA+ naive T cells. Here the CDR3 reads CSAGDRGDEQYF. DNA for the CDR3: TGCAGTGCTGGGGACAGGGGCGACGAGCAGTACTTC.